Sequencing of this T cell receptor (beta chain) was carried out in a study of PD-1 blockade in classical Hodgkin lymphoma. Trimming cost V 1 base and J 6 bases, with 15 bases left between them. Germline CDR1 SGHRS, CDR2 YFSETQ. The CDR3 length is 15 residues. Study-wide results and limits: There was a significant rise in CD4+ TCR diversity by C4D1, with no such rise for CD8+. Partial responders and progressors had significantly lower baseline TCR diversity.

After autologous stem cell transplantation all patients relapsed, and prior brentuximab vedotin exposure differed between cohorts. Best overall response was complete response, partial response or progressive disease in these relapsed/refractory classical Hodgkin lymphoma patients. With regard to this clone: The antigen is undetermined.

Method: immunoSEQ multiplex PCR; TCRdb's copy keeps in-frame clones and lacks some. The sample gives 35,000 to 50,000 clones, about 82% of which show up once; approximately 11% is in the top ten. This material consisted of peripheral blood mononuclear cells (PBMCs), taken at baseline. The sequence derives from a human donor with classical Hodgkin lymphoma. V is TRBV5-1 and J is TRBJ2-3; D possibly corresponds to TRBD2 (6 bases). This chain's CDR3 is CASSLLAAEGDTQYF. CDR3 sequence (DNA): TGCGCCAGCAGCTTGTTGGCGGCGGAGGGTGATACGCAGTATTTT.